The entry below describes one T cell receptor beta chain. The antigen is undetermined. The data were obtained in a study of T cell responses to AZD1222 COVID-19 vaccine. Study information: Some second doses came at about 4 weeks and others at about 12 weeks; these were pooled. Study outcomes and limitations: White British people made up most donors, females outnumbered males, and clonal diversity was possibly underestimated. Epitopes outside B.1.351 and B.1.1.7 mutated regions reportedly drew nearly half of spike TCRs. Among AZD1222 vaccinees, only five to seven were seropositive at baseline.

The method was immunoSEQ multiplex PCR; TCRdb's version includes in-frame clones alone and lacks a portion of them. The data contain about 120,000 clones, about 88% of them seen just once; the ten biggest clones take up around 7.5%. Germline loops: CDR1 LNHDA, CDR2 SQIVND (reference sequence). The CDR3 is made up of 16 amino acids. V gave up 5 bases and J gave up 12 bases; unmatched junction bases: 14. The J gene is TRBJ2-1, the V gene TRBV19; 12 nucleotides line up with TRBD2. Specimen: peripheral blood, collected on day 0 of AZD1222 vaccination. This TCR was recovered from an adult in good health. CDR3: CASSPGTSGYTGTQFF. The CDR3 coding sequence is TGTGCCAGTAGTCCCGGGACTAGCGGGTACACTGGAACGCAGTTCTTC. Drawing the rest from reference TRBV19 and TRBJ2-1, the complete variable domain is DGGITQSPKYLFRKEGQNVTLSCEQNLNHDAMYWYRQDPGQGLRLIYYSQIVNDFQKGDIAEGYSVSREKKESFPLTVTSAQKNPTAFYLCASSPGTSGYTGTQFFGPGTRLTVL.